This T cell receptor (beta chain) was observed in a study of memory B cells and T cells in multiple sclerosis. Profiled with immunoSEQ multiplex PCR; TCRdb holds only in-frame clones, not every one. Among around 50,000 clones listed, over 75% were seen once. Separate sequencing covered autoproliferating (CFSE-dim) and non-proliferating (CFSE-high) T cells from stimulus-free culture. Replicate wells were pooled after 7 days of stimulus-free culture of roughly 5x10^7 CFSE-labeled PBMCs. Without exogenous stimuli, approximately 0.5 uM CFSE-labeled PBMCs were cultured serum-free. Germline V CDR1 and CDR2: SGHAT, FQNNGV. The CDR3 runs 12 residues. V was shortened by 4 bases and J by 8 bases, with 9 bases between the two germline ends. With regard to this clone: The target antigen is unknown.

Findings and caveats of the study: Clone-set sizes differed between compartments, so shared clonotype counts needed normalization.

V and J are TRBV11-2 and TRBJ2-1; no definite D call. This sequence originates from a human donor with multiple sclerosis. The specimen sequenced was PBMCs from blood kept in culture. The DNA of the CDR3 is TGTGCCAGCAGCTCCGGGTGGGATGAGCAGTTCTTC. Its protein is CASSSGWDEQFF.